Following are 14 T cell receptor beta chains from one sample sequenced in a study of T cell repertoires in cytomegalovirus infection. TCRdb reanalysed the reads using MiXCR and keeps one entry per CDR3 protein. The top ten hold 3.5% to 4.5% of the sample, which has hundreds of thousands of distinct CDR3 sequences, 8% to 10% seen once. Sample: PBMCs. The receptors originated from a human donor in good health (CMV status not recorded). Some clones in this sample may be carry-over from other donors' samples.

This clonotype was found many times. The chain couples TRBV28 to TRBJ2-7; tentatively, D is TRBD2 (5 bases). Looked up from germline, CDR1 is MDHEN and CDR2 is SYDVKM. V gave up 2 bases and J gave up 3 bases, with 14 bases separating them. This CDR3 spans 15 amino acids. The CDR3 DNA reads as TGTGCCAGCAGTTTAAGAGGGAACCCGTACTACGAGCAGTACTTC. Its translation is CASSLRGNPYYEQYF.

In its sample, this clonotype was seen many times. The chain couples TRBV12-3 or TRBV12-4 to TRBJ1-1; maybe TRBD1 (5 bases). CDR3 size: 15 residues. Trimming left V 1 base short and J 3 bases short, with 12 bases between. The CDR3 spells CASSLGSGRDTEAFF. The CDR3, as DNA: TGTGCCAGCAGTTTAGGTTCAGGGAGGGACACTGAAGCTTTCTTT.

This clonotype has a count of ten or more. CDR3 amino acids: CASSFVTDYNEQFF. The CDR3 bases are TGTGCCAGCAGCTTCGTGACCGACTACAATGAGCAGTTCTTC. V is TRBV7-2 and J is TRBJ2-1; D gene unclear. CDR1 is SGHTA, CDR2 FQGNSA, per germline. Trimming left V 3 bases short and J 3 bases short, with 9 bases between. The length of the CDR3 is 14 residues.

This clonotype was detected ten times or more. The chain recombines TRBV7-8 with TRBJ2-6; D might be TRBD1 (5 bases). The CDR3 covers 17 residues. Germline V gene data show CDR1 as SGHVS and CDR2 as FQNEAQ. V lost 7 bases and J lost 4, with 20 bases in between. DNA of the CDR3: TGTGCCAGCAACTCTATAGGGGTAGCAACCGGGGCCAACGTCCTGACTTTC. It codes for CASNSIGVATGANVLTF. The whole variable domain, remainder taken from reference TRBV7-8 and TRBJ2-6, is GAGVSQSPRYKVAKRGQDVALRCDPISGHVSLFWYQQALGQGPEFLTYFQNEAQLDKSGLPSDRFFAERPEGSVSTLKIQRTQQEDSAVYLCASNSIGVATGANVLTFGAGSRLTVL.

This sequence joins TRBV6-6 and TRBJ2-1, with D possibly matching TRBD2 (6 bases). V lost 7 bases and J 4 bases, leaving 17 bases between the germline ends. Germline assignment: CDR1 MNHNY and CDR2 SVGAGI (reference sequence). The CDR3 has 15 amino acids. The CDR3: CASTSGETKYNEQFF. CDR3 sequence (DNA): TGTGCCAGCACCTCGGGGGAGACTAAATACAATGAGCAGTTCTTC.

On this clonotype itself: At one of its ends the junction is not consistent with the germline gene, which may arise from a read error. The J gene is TRBJ2-3, the V gene TRBV7-4; D might be TRBD1 (5 bases). The germline CDR1 and CDR2 sequences are SGHVT and SQSDAQ. The CDR3 covers 15 residues. The CDR3 loop reads CVSSQGVYHTDTQYF. In nucleotides, the CDR3 is TGTGTCAGCAGCCAAGGGGTCTACCACACAGATACGCAGTATTTT.

This clonotype has a single count. The V gene is TRBV5-1, the J gene TRBJ2-7; 8 bases are a match to TRBD2. Trimming at V came to 4 bases and at J to 4 bases, leaving 7 bases not matched to a gene. Per the germline V gene, CDR1 is SGHRS and CDR2 is YFSETQ. The CDR3 is made up of 14 amino acids. CDR3 protein: CASSPGGGPYEQYF. CDR3 nucleotides: TGCGCCAGCAGCCCCGGGGGGGGACCATACGAGCAGTACTTC.

This clonotype was seen repeatedly, ten times or more. The genes are TRBV7-2 and TRBJ1-2; 9 bases fit TRBD1. Germline V lookup: CDR1 SGHTA, CDR2 FQGNSA. This CDR3 is 15 amino acids long. Germline trimming cut 8 bases from V and 7 bases from J; bases unmatched to any gene: 14. The CDR3 nucleotides are TGTGCCAGCTTGATAGGTCTACAGGGGGCGTTTGGCTACACCTTC. Encoded protein: CASLIGLQGAFGYTF.

This clonotype was counted at least ten times. The chain has TRBV7-2 and TRBJ2-4; 10 nucleotides line up with TRBD2. The J segment lost 2 bases and the V segment lost 3 bases, leaving 7 bases of the junction unmatched. There are 17 residues in the CDR3. CDR1 SGHTA and CDR2 FQGNSA come from the germline V gene. CDR3 nucleotides: TGTGCCAGCAGCTTGGGTAGCGGGAGGCTAACCAAAAACATTCAGTACTTC. Translating gives CASSLGSGRLTKNIQYF.

The sample holds many counts of this clonotype. The J gene is TRBJ2-7, the V gene TRBV7-6; TRBD1 agrees at 10 bases. J lost 0 bases, V lost 2 bases, and 1 base had no gene match. Germline V gene data show CDR1 as SGHVS and CDR2 as FNYEAQ. This CDR3 region has 15 residues. The CDR3 is CASSLRTGGSYEQYF. The CDR3 nucleotides read TGTGCCAGCAGCTTAAGGACAGGGGGCTCCTACGAGCAGTACTTC.

This clonotype has a count of ten or more. This chain connects TRBV19 to TRBJ1-2; D perhaps matches TRBD1 (6 bases). In germline, CDR1 is LNHDA, CDR2 SQIVND (reference sequence). With 1 base removed from V and 0 bases from J, the gap between germline ends came to 9 bases. The CDR3 totals 15 residues. The CDR3 reads CASSIGGGANYGYTF. CDR3 nucleotide sequence: TGTGCCAGTAGTATAGGAGGGGGAGCTAACTATGGCTACACCTTC.

The chain combines TRBV12-3 or TRBV12-4 with TRBJ1-2; a weak D match, TRBD1 (5 bases). The CDR3 contains 14 residues. Trimming cost V 7 bases and J 4 bases, with 16 bases left between them. The DNA of the CDR3 is TGTGCCAGCATAGGACACGGTAGACTCTATGGCTACACCTTC. It specifies CASIGHGRLYGYTF.

This clonotype was seen a single time. One end of the junction is discordant with germline, which a read error may explain. This chain links TRBV10-3 with TRBJ1-5; D uncertain. CDR1 ENHRY and CDR2 SYGVKD come from the germline V gene. The CDR3 runs to 13 residues. CDR3 DNA: TGTGCCGTCAGTACGGCGGGGAATCAGCCCCAGCATTTT. Its translation is CAVSTAGNQPQHF.

The chain has TRBV11-3 and TRBJ2-5; 10 positions agree with TRBD2. Trimming took 5 bases from V and 4 from J; bases not matched to a gene: 7. The CDR3 runs 15 residues. In germline, CDR1 is SGHNT, CDR2 YENEEA. The chain's CDR3 is CASSQGLAARETQYF. CDR3 nucleotide sequence: TGTGCCAGCAGCCAAGGACTAGCGGCTCGAGAGACCCAGTACTTC.